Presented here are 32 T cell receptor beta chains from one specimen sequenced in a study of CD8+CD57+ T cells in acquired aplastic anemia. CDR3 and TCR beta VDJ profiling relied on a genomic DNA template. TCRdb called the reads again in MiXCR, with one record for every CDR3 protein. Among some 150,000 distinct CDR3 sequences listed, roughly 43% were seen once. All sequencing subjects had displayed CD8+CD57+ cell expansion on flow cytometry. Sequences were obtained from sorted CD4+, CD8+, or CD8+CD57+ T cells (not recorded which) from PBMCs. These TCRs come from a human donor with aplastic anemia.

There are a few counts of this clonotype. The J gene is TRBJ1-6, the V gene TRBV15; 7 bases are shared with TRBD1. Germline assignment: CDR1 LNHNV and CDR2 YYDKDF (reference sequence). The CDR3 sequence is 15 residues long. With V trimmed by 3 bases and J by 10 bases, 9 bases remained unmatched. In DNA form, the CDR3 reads TGTGCCACCAGCAGCCGACAGGGAGCCCGCTCACCCCTCCACTTT. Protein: CATSSRQGARSPLHF.

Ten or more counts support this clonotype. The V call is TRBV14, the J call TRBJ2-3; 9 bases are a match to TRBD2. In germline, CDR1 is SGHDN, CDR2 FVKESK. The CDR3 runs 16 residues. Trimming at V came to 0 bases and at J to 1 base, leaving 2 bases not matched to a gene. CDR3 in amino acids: CASSQDPSGGTDTQYF. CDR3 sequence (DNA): TGTGCCAGCAGCCAAGATCCTAGCGGGGGCACAGATACGCAGTATTTT.

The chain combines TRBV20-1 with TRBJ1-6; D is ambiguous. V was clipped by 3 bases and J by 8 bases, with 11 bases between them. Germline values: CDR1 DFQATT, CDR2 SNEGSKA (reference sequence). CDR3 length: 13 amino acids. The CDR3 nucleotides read TGCAGTGCTAGTGAGGACGTGTATTCACCCCTCCACTTT. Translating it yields CSASEDVYSPLHF.

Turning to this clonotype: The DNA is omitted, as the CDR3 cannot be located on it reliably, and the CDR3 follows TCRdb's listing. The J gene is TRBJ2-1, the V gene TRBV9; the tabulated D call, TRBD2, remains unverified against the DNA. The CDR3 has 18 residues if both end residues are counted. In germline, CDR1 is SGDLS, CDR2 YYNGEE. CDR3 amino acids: CACSARDGASGGYNEQFF.

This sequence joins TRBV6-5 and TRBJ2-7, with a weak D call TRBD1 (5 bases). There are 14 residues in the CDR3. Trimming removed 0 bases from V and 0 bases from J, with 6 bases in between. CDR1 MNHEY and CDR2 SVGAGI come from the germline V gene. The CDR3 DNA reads TGTGCCAGCAGTTACTCCCAGGGCTCCTACGAGCAGTACTTC. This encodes CASSYSQGSYEQYF.

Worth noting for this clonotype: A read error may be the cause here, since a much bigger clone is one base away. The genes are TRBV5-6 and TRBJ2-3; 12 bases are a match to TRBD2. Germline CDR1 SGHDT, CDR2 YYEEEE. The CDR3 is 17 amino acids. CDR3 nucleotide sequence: TGTGCCAGCAGCTCGACTAGCGGGGGCCTGACGACAGATACGCAGTCTTTT. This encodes CASSSTSGGLTTDTQSF. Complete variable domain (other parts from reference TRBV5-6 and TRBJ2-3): DAGVTQSPTHLIKTRGQQVTLRCSPKSGHDTVSWYQQALGQGPQFIFQYYEEEERQRGNFPDRFSGHQFPNYSSELNVNALLLGDSALYLCASSSTSGGLTTDTQSFGPGTRLTVL.

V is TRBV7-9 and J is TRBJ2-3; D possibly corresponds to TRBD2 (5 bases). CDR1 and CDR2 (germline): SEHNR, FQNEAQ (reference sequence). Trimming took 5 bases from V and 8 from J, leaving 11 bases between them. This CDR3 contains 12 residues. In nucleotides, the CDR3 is TGTGCCAGCAGCACCCGGGGTGGTACGCAGTATTTT. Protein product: CASSTRGGTQYF.

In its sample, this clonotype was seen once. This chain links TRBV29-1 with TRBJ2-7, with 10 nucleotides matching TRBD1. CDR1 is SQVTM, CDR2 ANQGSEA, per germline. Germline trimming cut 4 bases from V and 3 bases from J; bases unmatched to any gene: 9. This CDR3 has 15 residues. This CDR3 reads CSVGDRGLLGYEQYF. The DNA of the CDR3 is TGCAGCGTTGGAGACAGGGGGCTACTTGGCTACGAGCAGTACTTC.

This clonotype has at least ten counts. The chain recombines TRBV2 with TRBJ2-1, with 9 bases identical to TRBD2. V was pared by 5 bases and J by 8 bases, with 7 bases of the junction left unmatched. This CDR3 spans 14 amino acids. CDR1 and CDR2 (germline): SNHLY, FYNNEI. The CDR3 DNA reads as TGTGCCAGCAGTAGGCGGGGGGGCTGGGATGAGCAGTTCTTC. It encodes CASSRRGGWDEQFF.

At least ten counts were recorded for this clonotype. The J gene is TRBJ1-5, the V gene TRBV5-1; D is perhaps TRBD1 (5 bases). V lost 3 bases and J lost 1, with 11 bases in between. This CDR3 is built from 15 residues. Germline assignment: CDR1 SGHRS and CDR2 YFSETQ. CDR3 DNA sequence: TGCGCCAGCAGCTGGGGGGTAGGCAGCAATCAGCCCCAGCATTTT. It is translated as CASSWGVGSNQPQHF.

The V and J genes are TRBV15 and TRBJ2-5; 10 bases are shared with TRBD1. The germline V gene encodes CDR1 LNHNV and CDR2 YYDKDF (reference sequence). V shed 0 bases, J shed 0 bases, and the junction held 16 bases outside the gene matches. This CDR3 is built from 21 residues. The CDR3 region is CATSRDLWRQGALRYQETQYF. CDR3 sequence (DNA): TGTGCCACCAGCAGAGATCTTTGGCGACAGGGGGCCCTTCGGTACCAAGAGACCCAGTACTTC.

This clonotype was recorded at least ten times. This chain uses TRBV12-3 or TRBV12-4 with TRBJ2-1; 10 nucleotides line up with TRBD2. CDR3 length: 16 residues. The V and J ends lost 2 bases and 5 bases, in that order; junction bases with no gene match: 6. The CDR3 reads CASSLPLAGSNNEQFF. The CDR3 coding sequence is TGTGCCAGCAGTTTACCACTAGCGGGGTCTAACAATGAGCAGTTCTTC.

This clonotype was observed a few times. CDR3 nucleotide sequence: TGTGCCACCAGTGATGGGGTGTCTCCGGCGTACTTC. Protein: CATSDGVSPAYF. The chain combines TRBV24-1 with TRBJ2-7, with D uncertain. There are 12 residues in the CDR3. CDR1 is KGHDR and CDR2 is SFDVKD in the germline V gene. The ends were cut back, 3 bases at V and 12 bases at J, with 14 bases in the middle.

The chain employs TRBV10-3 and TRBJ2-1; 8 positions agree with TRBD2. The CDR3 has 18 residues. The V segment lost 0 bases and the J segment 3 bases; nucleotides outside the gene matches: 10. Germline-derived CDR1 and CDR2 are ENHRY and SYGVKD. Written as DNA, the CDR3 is TGTGCCATCAGTGAGTCGGTGGCGGGGGGATCCCTCTACAATGAGCAGTTCTTC. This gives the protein CAISESVAGGSLYNEQFF.

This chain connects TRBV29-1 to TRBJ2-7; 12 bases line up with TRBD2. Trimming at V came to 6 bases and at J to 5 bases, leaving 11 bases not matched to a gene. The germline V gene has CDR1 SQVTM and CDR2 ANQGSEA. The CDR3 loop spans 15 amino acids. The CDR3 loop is CSVRPSGRAWDEQYF. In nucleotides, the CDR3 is TGCAGCGTGCGCCCTAGCGGGAGGGCTTGGGACGAGCAGTACTTC.

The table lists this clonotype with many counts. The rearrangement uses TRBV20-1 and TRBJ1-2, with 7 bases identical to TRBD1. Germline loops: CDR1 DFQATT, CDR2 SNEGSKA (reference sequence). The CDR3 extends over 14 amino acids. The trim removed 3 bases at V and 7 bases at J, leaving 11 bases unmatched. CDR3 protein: CSARGQGVDFGYTF. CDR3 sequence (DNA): TGCAGTGCTAGGGGTCAGGGGGTCGACTTTGGCTACACCTTC.

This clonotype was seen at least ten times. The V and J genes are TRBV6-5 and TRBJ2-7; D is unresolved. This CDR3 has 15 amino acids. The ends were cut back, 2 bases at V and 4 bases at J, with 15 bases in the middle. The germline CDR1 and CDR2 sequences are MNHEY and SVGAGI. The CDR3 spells CASSYGPSGGYEQYF. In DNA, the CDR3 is TGTGCCAGCAGTTACGGCCCGTCGGGTGGGTACGAGCAGTACTTC.

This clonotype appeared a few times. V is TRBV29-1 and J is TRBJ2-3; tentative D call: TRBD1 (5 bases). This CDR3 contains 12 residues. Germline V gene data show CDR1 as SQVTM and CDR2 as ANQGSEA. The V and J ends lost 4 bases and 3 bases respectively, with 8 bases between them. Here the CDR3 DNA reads TGCAGCGTTGTCCCAGGGACAGATACGCAGTATTTT. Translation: CSVVPGTDTQYF.

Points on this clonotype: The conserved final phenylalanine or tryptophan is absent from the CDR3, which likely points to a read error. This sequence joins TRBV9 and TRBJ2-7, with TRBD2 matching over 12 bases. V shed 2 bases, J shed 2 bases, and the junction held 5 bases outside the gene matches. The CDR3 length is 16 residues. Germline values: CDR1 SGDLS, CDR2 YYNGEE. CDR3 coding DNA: TGTGCCAGCAGCGTCCGGACTAGCGGGAAAACCTACGAGCAGTACCTC. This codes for CASSVRTSGKTYEQYL.

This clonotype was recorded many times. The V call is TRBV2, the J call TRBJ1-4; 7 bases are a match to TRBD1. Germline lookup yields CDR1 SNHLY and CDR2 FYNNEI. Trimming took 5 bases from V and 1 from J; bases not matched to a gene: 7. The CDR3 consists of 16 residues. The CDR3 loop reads CASSKQGWRTNEKLFF. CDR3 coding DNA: TGTGCCAGCAGTAAACAGGGGTGGCGAACTAATGAAAAACTGTTTTTT.

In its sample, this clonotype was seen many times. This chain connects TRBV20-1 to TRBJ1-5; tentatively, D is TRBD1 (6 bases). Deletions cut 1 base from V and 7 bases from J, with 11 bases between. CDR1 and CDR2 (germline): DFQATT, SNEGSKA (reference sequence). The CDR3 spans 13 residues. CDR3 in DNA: TGCAGTGCTAGAGGGGGGGGGCCCCAGCCCCAGCATTTT. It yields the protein CSARGGGPQPQHF.

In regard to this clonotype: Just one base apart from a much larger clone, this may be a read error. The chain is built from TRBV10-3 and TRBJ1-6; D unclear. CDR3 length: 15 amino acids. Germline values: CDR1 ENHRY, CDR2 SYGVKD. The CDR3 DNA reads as TGTGCCATCAGGGAGTCTAGCTCCTATAATTCACCCCTCCACTTT. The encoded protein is CAIRESSSYNSPLHF.

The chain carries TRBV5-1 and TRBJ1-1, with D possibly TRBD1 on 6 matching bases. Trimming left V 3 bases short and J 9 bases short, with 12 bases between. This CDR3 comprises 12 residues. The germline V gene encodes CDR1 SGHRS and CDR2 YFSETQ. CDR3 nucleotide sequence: TGCGCCAGCAGCTCAGGGGACGCAAAAGCTTTCTTT. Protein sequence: CASSSGDAKAFF.

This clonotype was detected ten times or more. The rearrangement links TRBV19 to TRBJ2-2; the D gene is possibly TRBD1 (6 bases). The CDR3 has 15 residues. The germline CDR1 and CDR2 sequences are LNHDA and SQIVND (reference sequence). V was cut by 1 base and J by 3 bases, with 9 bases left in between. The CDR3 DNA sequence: TGTGCCAGTAGTATAGCAGGGGTTCACACCGGGGAGCTGTTTTTT. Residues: CASSIAGVHTGELFF.

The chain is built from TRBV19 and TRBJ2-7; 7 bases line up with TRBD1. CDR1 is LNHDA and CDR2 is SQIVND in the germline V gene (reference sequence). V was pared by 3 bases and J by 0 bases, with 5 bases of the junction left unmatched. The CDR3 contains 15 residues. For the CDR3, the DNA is TGTGCCAGTAGTATCTCAGGGGGAAGCTCCTACGAGCAGTACTTC. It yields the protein CASSISGGSSYEQYF.

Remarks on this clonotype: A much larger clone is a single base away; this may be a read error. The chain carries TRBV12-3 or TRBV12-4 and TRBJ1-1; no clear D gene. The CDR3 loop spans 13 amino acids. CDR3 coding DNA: TGTGCCAGCACAAGTCGATCACACACTGATGCTTTCTTT. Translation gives CASTSRSHTDAFF.

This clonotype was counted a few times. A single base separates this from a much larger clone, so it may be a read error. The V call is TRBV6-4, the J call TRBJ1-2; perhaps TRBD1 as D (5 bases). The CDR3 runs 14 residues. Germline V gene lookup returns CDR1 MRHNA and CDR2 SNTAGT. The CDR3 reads CASSDSRDVDGCTF. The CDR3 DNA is TGTGCCAGCAGTGACTCCCGGGACGTAGATGGCTGCACCTTC.

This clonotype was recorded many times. CDR3 region: CASSIPSGGTTDTQYF. In DNA form, the CDR3 reads TGTGCCAGTAGTATTCCTAGCGGGGGGACCACAGATACGCAGTATTTT. The genes are TRBV19 and TRBJ2-3; 11 bases match TRBD2. Germline-derived CDR1 and CDR2 are LNHDA and SQIVND (reference sequence). V shed 3 bases, J shed 2 bases, and the junction held 4 bases outside the gene matches. The CDR3 contains 16 residues.

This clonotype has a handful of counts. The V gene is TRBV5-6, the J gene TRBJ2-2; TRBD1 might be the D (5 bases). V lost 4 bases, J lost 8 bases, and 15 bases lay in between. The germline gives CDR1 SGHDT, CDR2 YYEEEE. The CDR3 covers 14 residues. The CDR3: CASSVYRNVGELFF. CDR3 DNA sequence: TGTGCCAGCAGCGTGTACAGGAATGTGGGGGAGCTGTTTTTT.

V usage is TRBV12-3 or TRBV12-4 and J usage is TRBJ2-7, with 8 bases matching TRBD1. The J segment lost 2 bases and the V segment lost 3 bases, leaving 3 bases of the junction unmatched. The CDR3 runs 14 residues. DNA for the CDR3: TGTGCCAGCAGTTTTAGGACAGGGACCTACGAGCAGTACTTC. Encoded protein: CASSFRTGTYEQYF.

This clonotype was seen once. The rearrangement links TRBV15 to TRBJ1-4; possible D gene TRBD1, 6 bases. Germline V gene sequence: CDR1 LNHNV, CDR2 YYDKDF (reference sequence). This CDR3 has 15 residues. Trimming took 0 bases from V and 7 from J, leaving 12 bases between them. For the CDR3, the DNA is TGTGCCACCAGCAGAGATCAGGGGCTGAGTGAAAAACTGTTTTTT. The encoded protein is CATSRDQGLSEKLFF.

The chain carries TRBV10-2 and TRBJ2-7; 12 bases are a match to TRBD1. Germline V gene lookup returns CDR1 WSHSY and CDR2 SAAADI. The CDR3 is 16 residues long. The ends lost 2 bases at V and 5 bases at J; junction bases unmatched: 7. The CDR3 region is CASSELPGTGGNEQYF. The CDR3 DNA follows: TGCGCCAGCAGTGAGCTGCCCGGGACAGGGGGCAACGAGCAGTACTTC.